This T cell receptor beta chain was recovered during a study of blood T cells in healthy people across ages. General study points: TCR beta diversity per million T cells fell roughly linearly with age. One million T cells yielded diversity estimates that were considered underestimates.

A sample-barcoded 5' primer and a J-beta primer mix were used in a second PCR of roughly 7 to 12 cycles. Any given sample supplied a minimum of 2.5 million CDR3-containing paired-end reads. In TCRdb, the 5' RACE reads were re-called with MiXCR into one record per CDR3 protein. The table has 700,000 to 1,000,000 distinct CDR3 sequences, approximately 48% seen once. Concerning this clonotype itself: Antigen unknown.

CDR3 length equals 14 residues. Germline V CDR1 and CDR2: MDHEN, SYDVKM. Trimming removed 7 bases from V and 1 base from J, with 12 bases in between. Each sample yielded at least 5.5 micrograms of PBMC total RNA. The receptor was isolated from a man aged 55 to 70 in good health. Input material: blood. The chain recombines TRBV28 with TRBJ2-3; D tentatively fits TRBD1 or TRBD2 (5 bases each). The CDR3 DNA is TGTGCCAGCATGGGGACCGGAGGCACAGATACGCAGTATTTT. It yields the protein CASMGTGGTDTQYF.